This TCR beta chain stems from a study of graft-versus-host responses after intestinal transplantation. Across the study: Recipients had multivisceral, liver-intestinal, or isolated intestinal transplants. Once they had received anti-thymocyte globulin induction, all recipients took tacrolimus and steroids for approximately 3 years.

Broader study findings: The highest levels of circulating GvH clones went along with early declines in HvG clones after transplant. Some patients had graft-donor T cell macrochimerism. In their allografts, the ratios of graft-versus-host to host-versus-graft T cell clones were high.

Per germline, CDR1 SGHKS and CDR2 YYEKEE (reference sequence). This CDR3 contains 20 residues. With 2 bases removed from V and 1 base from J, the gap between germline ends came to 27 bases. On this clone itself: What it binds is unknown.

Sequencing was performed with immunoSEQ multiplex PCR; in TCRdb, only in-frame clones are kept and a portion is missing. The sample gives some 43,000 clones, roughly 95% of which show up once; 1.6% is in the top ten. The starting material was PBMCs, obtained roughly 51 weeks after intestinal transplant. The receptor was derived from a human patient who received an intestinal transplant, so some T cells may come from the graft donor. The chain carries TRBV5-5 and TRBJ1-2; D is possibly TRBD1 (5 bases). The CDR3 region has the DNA TGTGCCAGCAGCTTTTCCAAAGACGTTGGACAAACCTCAATTAACTATGGCTACACCTTC. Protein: CASSFSKDVGQTSINYGYTF.